Listed below are T cell receptor beta chains from one sample, sequenced in a study of OX40 agonist ivuxolimab in advanced cancers. TCRdb's table, derived via immunoSEQ multiplex PCR, lists solely in-frame clones and lacks some. The table records about 90,000 clones, about 87% of them present only once. Sequenced material: CD4+ or CD8+ T cells sorted from blood, taken in a trial of the OX40 agonist ivuxolimab. The receptors stem from an adult with an advanced solid tumor such as melanoma, head and neck, liver or kidney cancer. CDR3s include the opening cysteine and the closing phenylalanine or tryptophan. The D gene is left open where the match is weak. Some rows have no size entry. The others give once, few or many, or a class for an expanded clone.

abundance: NA
j_gene: TRBJ2-1
d_gene: NA
v_gene: TRBV2
CDR3aa: CASSQTNFNEQFF
CDR3nt: TGTGCCAGCAGTCAGACTAACTTCAATGAGCAGTTCTTC

abundance: NA
j_gene: TRBJ2-3
d_gene: NA
v_gene: TRBV5-1
CDR3aa: CASSVFSSTTDTQYF
CDR3nt: TGCGCCAGCAGCGTGTTTTCGTCTACTACAGATACGCAGTATTTT

abundance: few
j_gene: TRBJ1-2
d_gene: NA
v_gene: TRBV28
CDR3aa: CASSPPDQFYGYTF
CDR3nt: TGTGCCAGCAGTCCCCCCGATCAGTTCTATGGCTACACCTTC

abundance: NA
j_gene: TRBJ2-2
d_gene: TRBD1
v_gene: TRBV5-4
CDR3aa: CASSQFQGAIAGELFF
CDR3nt: TGCGCCAGCAGCCAATTTCAGGGGGCGATTGCCGGGGAGCTGTTTTTT

abundance: NA
j_gene: TRBJ2-3
d_gene: TRBD2
v_gene: TRBV7-9
CDR3aa: CASSLGLAGDTQYF
CDR3nt: TGTGCCAGCAGCTTAGGACTAGCCGGAGATACGCAGTATTTT

abundance: once
j_gene: TRBJ1-1
d_gene: TRBD1
v_gene: TRBV4-1
CDR3aa: CASREQGSSTEAFF
CDR3nt: TGCGCCAGCAGGGAACAGGGGAGTAGCACTGAAGCTTTCTTT

abundance: NA
j_gene: TRBJ1-1
d_gene: NA
v_gene: TRBV28
CDR3aa: CASSLGRLGNTEAFF
CDR3nt: TGTGCCAGCAGTTTAGGCAGGCTGGGGAACACTGAAGCTTTCTTT

abundance: NA
j_gene: TRBJ1-2
d_gene: NA
v_gene: TRBV29-1
CDR3aa: CSVEDEIRDTHGYTF
CDR3nt: TGCAGCGTTGAAGACGAGATCAGGGATACGCATGGCTACACCTTC

abundance: once
j_gene: TRBJ2-1
d_gene: TRBD1
v_gene: TRBV18
CDR3aa: CASSPGTGGYNEQFF
CDR3nt: TGTGCCAGCTCACCAGGGACAGGGGGGTATAATGAGCAGTTCTTC

abundance: NA
j_gene: TRBJ2-3
d_gene: NA
v_gene: TRBV5-4
CDR3aa: CASSFSTDTQYF
CDR3nt: TGTGCCAGCAGCTTTTCCACAGATACGCAGTATTTT

abundance: once
j_gene: TRBJ2-7
d_gene: NA
v_gene: TRBV2
CDR3aa: CASSEANSYEQYF
CDR3nt: TGTGCCAGCAGTGAGGCAAACTCCTACGAGCAGTACTTC

abundance: NA
j_gene: TRBJ2-5
d_gene: NA
v_gene: TRBV7-9
CDR3aa: CASSLGGVGLFQETQYF
CDR3nt: TGTGCCAGCAGCTTAGGTGGGGTCGGACTCTTCCAGGAGACCCAGTACTTC

abundance: once
j_gene: TRBJ2-7
d_gene: NA
v_gene: TRBV7-2
CDR3aa: CASSPLPDTSYEQYF
CDR3nt: TGTGCCAGCAGCCCCCTCCCGGACACGTCCTACGAGCAGTACTTC

abundance: NA
j_gene: TRBJ2-7
d_gene: TRBD1
v_gene: TRBV2
CDR3aa: CASSGTGARYEQYF
CDR3nt: TGTGCCAGCAGCGGAACAGGGGCTAGGTACGAGCAGTACTTC

abundance: NA
j_gene: TRBJ1-1
d_gene: NA
v_gene: TRBV29-1
CDR3aa: CSVVGVTEAFF
CDR3nt: TGCAGCGTTGTGGGAGTCACTGAAGCTTTCTTT

abundance: once
j_gene: TRBJ2-1
d_gene: NA
v_gene: TRBV9
CDR3aa: CASSRDSGEQFF
CDR3nt: TGTGCCAGCAGCCGAGACTCTGGGGAGCAGTTCTTC

abundance: NA
j_gene: TRBJ1-4
d_gene: NA
v_gene: TRBV4-1
CDR3aa: CASSQLGLYNEKLFF
CDR3nt: TGCGCCAGCAGCCAATTGGGACTCTATAATGAAAAACTGTTTTTT

abundance: once
j_gene: TRBJ2-1
d_gene: NA
v_gene: TRBV9
CDR3aa: CASSRHLRESSYNEQFF
CDR3nt: TGTGCCAGCAGCCGTCATCTACGGGAGAGCTCCTACAATGAGCAGTTCTTC

abundance: NA
j_gene: TRBJ2-1
d_gene: TRBD2
v_gene: TRBV4-1
CDR3aa: CASSLGGRGEQFF
CDR3nt: TGCGCCAGCAGTTTGGGCGGGAGGGGTGAGCAGTTCTTC

abundance: NA
j_gene: TRBJ2-3
d_gene: TRBD2
v_gene: TRBV4-1
CDR3aa: CASSQDQLAGGATQYF
CDR3nt: TGCGCCAGCAGCCAAGATCAACTAGCGGGAGGCGCTACGCAGTATTTT

abundance: NA
j_gene: TRBJ2-3
d_gene: NA
v_gene: TRBV25-1
CDR3aa: CASSAKYGANPNTDTQYF
CDR3nt: TGTGCCAGCAGTGCAAAATACGGGGCAAACCCCAACACAGATACGCAGTATTTT

abundance: NA
j_gene: TRBJ2-1
d_gene: NA
v_gene: TRBV4-1
CDR3aa: CASSQDGDEQFF
CDR3nt: TGCGCCAGCAGCCAAGATGGGGATGAGCAGTTCTTC

abundance: NA
j_gene: TRBJ2-1
d_gene: TRBD2
v_gene: TRBV7-9
CDR3aa: CASSFTSGSVYNEQFF
CDR3nt: TGTGCCAGCAGCTTTACTAGCGGGAGTGTATACAATGAGCAGTTCTTC

abundance: NA
j_gene: TRBJ2-1
d_gene: NA
v_gene: TRBV6-4
CDR3aa: CASSPQGDEQFF
CDR3nt: TGTGCCAGCAGCCCCCAGGGAGATGAGCAGTTCTTC

abundance: NA
j_gene: TRBJ1-2
d_gene: TRBD1
v_gene: TRBV6-5
CDR3aa: CASRSPGTAYGYTF
CDR3nt: TGTGCCAGCAGATCCCCGGGGACAGCCTATGGCTACACCTTC

abundance: NA
j_gene: TRBJ2-1
d_gene: NA
v_gene: TRBV19
CDR3aa: CASSFSPGKLGSYEQFF
CDR3nt: TGTGCCAGTAGTTTCTCTCCCGGGAAGCTTGGGTCCTATGAGCAGTTCTTC

abundance: NA
j_gene: TRBJ1-4
d_gene: NA
v_gene: TRBV11-2
CDR3aa: CASTTVGSTNEKLFF
CDR3nt: TGTGCCAGCACCACGGTTGGGTCGACTAATGAAAAACTGTTTTTT

abundance: NA
j_gene: TRBJ2-7
d_gene: TRBD2
v_gene: TRBV9
CDR3aa: CASSASGGSPLEQYF
CDR3nt: TGTGCCAGCAGCGCATCCGGGGGGTCCCCCCTCGAGCAGTACTTC

abundance: NA
j_gene: TRBJ2-4
d_gene: NA
v_gene: TRBV30
CDR3aa: CAWSGGRGYNIQYF
CDR3nt: TGTGCCTGGAGTGGGGGCAGGGGTTATAACATTCAGTACTTC

abundance: NA
j_gene: TRBJ2-1
d_gene: TRBD2
v_gene: TRBV5-8
CDR3aa: CASSSPGLAAIGEQFF
CDR3nt: TGTGCCAGCAGCTCACCGGGACTAGCGGCAATAGGTGAGCAGTTCTTC

abundance: NA
j_gene: TRBJ2-3
d_gene: TRBD2
v_gene: TRBV29-1
CDR3aa: CSVASGRGDTQYF
CDR3nt: TGCAGCGTCGCTAGCGGGAGAGGAGATACGCAGTATTTT

abundance: NA
j_gene: TRBJ2-1
d_gene: TRBD2
v_gene: TRBV6-1
CDR3aa: CASSGGRTSGNEQFF
CDR3nt: TGTGCCAGCAGTGGGGGACGGACTAGCGGAAATGAGCAGTTCTTC

abundance: NA
j_gene: TRBJ1-4
d_gene: TRBD1
v_gene: TRBV6-1
CDR3aa: CASSEFGTAASEKLFF
CDR3nt: TGTGCCAGCAGTGAATTTGGGACAGCGGCTTCCGAAAAACTGTTTTTT

abundance: NA
j_gene: TRBJ2-3
d_gene: TRBD2
v_gene: TRBV27
CDR3aa: CASSLSLAGITDTQYF
CDR3nt: TGTGCCAGCAGTTTATCCCTAGCGGGAATCACAGATACGCAGTATTTT

abundance: once
j_gene: TRBJ2-7
d_gene: TRBD2
v_gene: TRBV7-2
CDR3aa: CASTLLAGGPYEQYF
CDR3nt: TGTGCCAGCACCCTCCTAGCGGGAGGGCCGTACGAGCAGTACTTC

abundance: NA
j_gene: TRBJ1-3
d_gene: NA
v_gene: TRBV4-1
CDR3aa: CASSQALSGNTIYF
CDR3nt: TGCGCCAGCAGCCAAGCTCTCTCTGGAAACACCATATATTTT

abundance: NA
j_gene: TRBJ1-4
d_gene: NA
v_gene: TRBV7-2
CDR3aa: CASSELQGTNEKLFF
CDR3nt: TGTGCCAGCAGCGAATTACAGGGAACTAATGAAAAACTGTTTTTT

abundance: NA
j_gene: TRBJ2-2
d_gene: TRBD1
v_gene: TRBV4-1
CDR3aa: CASRIQGALGTGELFF
CDR3nt: TGCGCCAGCAGAATCCAGGGGGCATTAGGGACCGGGGAGCTGTTTTTT

abundance: NA
j_gene: TRBJ1-5
d_gene: TRBD1
v_gene: TRBV5-8
CDR3aa: CASSGQGGQPQHF
CDR3nt: TGTGCCAGCAGCGGACAGGGAGGACAGCCCCAGCATTTT

abundance: NA
j_gene: TRBJ2-4
d_gene: TRBD1
v_gene: TRBV7-2
CDR3aa: CASSLVVGGGKNIQYF
CDR3nt: TGTGCCAGCAGCTTAGTGGTAGGGGGCGGCAAAAACATTCAGTACTTC

abundance: once
j_gene: TRBJ2-5
d_gene: TRBD2
v_gene: TRBV11-3
CDR3aa: CASSSRAGSQETQYF
CDR3nt: TGTGCCAGCAGCTCCCGAGCGGGAAGCCAAGAGACCCAGTACTTC

abundance: NA
j_gene: TRBJ2-1
d_gene: TRBD2
v_gene: TRBV27
CDR3aa: CASPPGYGSGSYNEQFF
CDR3nt: TGTGCCAGCCCACCGGGGTACGGTAGCGGGTCGTACAATGAGCAGTTCTTC

abundance: NA
j_gene: TRBJ2-3
d_gene: TRBD2
v_gene: TRBV30
CDR3aa: CASQLAANTDTQYF
CDR3nt: TGTGCCTCGCAACTAGCGGCCAACACAGATACGCAGTATTTT

abundance: few
j_gene: TRBJ2-7
d_gene: NA
v_gene: TRBV13
CDR3aa: CASSLGSSYEQYF
CDR3nt: TGTGCCAGCAGCTTAGGGAGCTCCTACGAGCAGTACTTC

abundance: NA
j_gene: TRBJ1-4
d_gene: TRBD1
v_gene: TRBV27
CDR3aa: CASGRQGTNEKLFF
CDR3nt: TGTGCCAGTGGACGACAGGGTACTAATGAAAAACTGTTTTTT

abundance: NA
j_gene: TRBJ2-7
d_gene: NA
v_gene: TRBV21-1
CDR3aa: CASSPRLSAYEQYF
CDR3nt: TGTGCCAGCAGCCCCCGTTTGTCAGCCTACGAGCAGTACTTC

abundance: once
j_gene: TRBJ2-7
d_gene: NA
v_gene: TRBV13
CDR3aa: CASSLGNRVLTYEQYF
CDR3nt: TGTGCCAGCAGCTTAGGAAATAGAGTCCTCACCTACGAGCAGTACTTC

abundance: NA
j_gene: TRBJ1-1
d_gene: NA
v_gene: TRBV7-2
CDR3aa: CASSLNAVGEAFF
CDR3nt: TGTGCCAGCAGCTTAAATGCTGTGGGAGAAGCTTTCTTT

abundance: few
j_gene: TRBJ2-7
d_gene: NA
v_gene: TRBV10-1
CDR3aa: CASSDRSSYEQYF
CDR3nt: TGCGCCAGCAGCGACAGGAGCTCCTACGAGCAGTACTTC

abundance: NA
j_gene: TRBJ2-7
d_gene: NA
v_gene: TRBV20-1
CDR3aa: CSAPQAYEQYF
CDR3nt: TGCAGTGCACCTCAGGCTTACGAGCAGTACTTC

abundance: NA
j_gene: TRBJ1-2
d_gene: TRBD1
v_gene: TRBV7-9
CDR3aa: CASSLGQGTNYGYTF
CDR3nt: TGTGCCAGCAGCTTGGGACAGGGGACCAACTATGGCTACACCTTC

abundance: NA
j_gene: TRBJ2-1
d_gene: TRBD2
v_gene: TRBV19
CDR3aa: CASSRSPGLAGGPYNEQFF
CDR3nt: TGTGCCAGTAGCCGATCTCCGGGACTAGCGGGAGGGCCTTATAATGAGCAGTTCTTC

abundance: few
j_gene: TRBJ1-1
d_gene: NA
v_gene: TRBV14
CDR3aa: CASSPQSPGKAFF
CDR3nt: TGTGCCAGCAGCCCCCAGTCCCCGGGGAAAGCTTTCTTT

abundance: NA
j_gene: TRBJ1-3
d_gene: NA
v_gene: TRBV5-1
CDR3aa: CASSGYRDGNTIYF
CDR3nt: TGCGCCAGCAGCGGGTACAGGGACGGAAACACCATATATTTT

abundance: NA
j_gene: TRBJ1-4
d_gene: TRBD1
v_gene: TRBV7-9
CDR3aa: CASSLVAGGDEKLFF
CDR3nt: TGTGCCAGCAGCTTAGTGGCAGGGGGCGATGAAAAACTGTTTTTT

abundance: NA
j_gene: TRBJ2-2
d_gene: NA
v_gene: TRBV4-1
CDR3aa: CASSQGGRGRSNTGELFF
CDR3nt: TGCGCCAGCAGCCAAGGCGGCAGGGGACGCTCGAACACCGGGGAGCTGTTTTTT

abundance: NA
j_gene: TRBJ2-1
d_gene: TRBD2
v_gene: TRBV14
CDR3aa: CASSQLAGYNEQFF
CDR3nt: TGTGCCAGCAGCCAACTAGCGGGTTACAATGAGCAGTTCTTC

abundance: NA
j_gene: TRBJ2-6
d_gene: TRBD2
v_gene: TRBV13
CDR3aa: CASSPRVGLASGANVLTF
CDR3nt: TGTGCCAGCAGCCCTAGGGTGGGACTAGCCTCTGGGGCCAACGTCCTGACTTTC

abundance: NA
j_gene: TRBJ1-1
d_gene: NA
v_gene: TRBV4-1
CDR3aa: CASSHYTNTEAFF
CDR3nt: TGCGCCAGCAGCCATTACACGAACACTGAAGCTTTCTTT